This T cell receptor (beta chain) stems from a study of shared clonotypes between healthy human individuals. The CDR3 runs to 15 residues. CDR1 LGHNA and CDR2 YSLEER come from the germline V gene. Trimming removed 0 bases at V and 6 bases at J, with 11 bases between. The repertoire was sequenced with immunoSEQ multiplex PCR; TCRdb's copy has only in-frame clones and lacks some. The table lists 2 million to 2.5 million clones, just under 95% of them singletons, with approximately 0.4% in the top ten. Sequenced: naive CD4+ T cells from PBMCs. Subset indicated: CD45RA+ positively selected. This receptor was identified in a man between 18 and 35 years old in good health. Some clones in this sample may be carry-over from other donors' samples. The genes are TRBV4-3 and TRBJ2-2, with D tentatively TRBD2 (5 bases). The CDR3 bases are TGCGCCAGCAGCCAAGAACGGGCCGGGGCCGGGGAGCTGTTTTTT. Translated, it gives CASSQERAGAGELFF.